This entry lists 22 T cell receptor beta chains sequenced from one sample in a study of cytomegalovirus exposure and HLA in healthy donors. In the PCR, 60 Vbeta and 13 Jbeta primers were used. Produced via immunoSEQ multiplex PCR; TCRdb's table is partial and in-frame only. The table records some 90,000 clones, roughly 80% of them present only once. Source material: PBMCs. The receptors originated from a man aged 50 to 59 in good health and CMV-seropositive.

The gene calls are TRBV19 and TRBJ2-3; TRBD2 aligns across 9 bases. Germline V lookup: CDR1 LNHDA, CDR2 SQIVND (reference sequence). With V trimmed by 3 bases and J by 4 bases, 14 bases remained unmatched. CDR3 size: 18 residues. The CDR3, as DNA: TGTGCCAGTAGTATGCAAGATCGTGGTAGCGGGAGTGCAGATACGCAGTATTTT. The encoded protein is CASSMQDRGSGSADTQYF. Using reference TRBV19 and TRBJ2-3 for the parts outside the CDR3, the full variable domain is DGGITQSPKYLFRKEGQNVTLSCEQNLNHDAMYWYRQDPGQGLRLIYYSQIVNDFQKGDIAEGYSVSREKKESFPLTVTSAQKNPTAFYLCASSMQDRGSGSADTQYFGPGTRLTVL.

The gene calls are TRBV23-1 and TRBJ1-2; unclear D gene. TRBV23-1 is placed among ORFs of uncertain function. CDR3 size: 15 residues. V gave up 4 bases and J gave up 7 bases, with 19 bases separating them. The CDR3 DNA follows: TGCGCCAGCAGTCTTACAACTGACCAGCGTGGTGGCTACACCTTC. This gives the protein CASSLTTDQRGGYTF.

This clone was recorded once. This sequence joins TRBV5-4 and TRBJ2-7; TRBD2 matches 7 bases. Germline assignment: CDR1 SGHNT and CDR2 YYREEE (reference sequence). V was pared by 1 base and J by 2 bases, with 6 bases of the junction left unmatched. CDR3 length: 15 amino acids. For the CDR3, the DNA is TGTGCCAGCAGCTTGCTCCTAGCGGAAGCCTACGAGCAGTACTTC. Translating gives CASSLLLAEAYEQYF.

This chain connects TRBV5-5 to TRBJ2-1; TRBD2 matches 12 bases. Germline V lookup: CDR1 SGHKS, CDR2 YYEKEE (reference sequence). CDR3 length: 15 amino acids. With V trimmed by 0 bases and J by 10 bases, 5 bases remained unmatched. CDR3 in DNA: TGTGCCAGCAGCTTGGGAACTAGCGGGGGGAGCGAGCAGTTCTTC. Its protein product is CASSLGTSGGSEQFF.

This clone was recorded a few times. The chain has TRBV7-7 and TRBJ2-7; TRBD2 aligns across 8 bases. Trimming took 4 bases from V and 10 from J; bases not matched to a gene: 9. CDR1 and CDR2 from the germline V gene are SSHAT and FNYEAQ (reference sequence). The CDR3 loop spans 13 amino acids. The CDR3 DNA reads TGTGCCAGCAGCTCGGGGGGGGGACACGCTCAGTACTTC. It encodes CASSSGGGHAQYF.

The V call is TRBV27, the J call TRBJ2-7, with TRBD2 identical over 11 bases. Trimming cost V 6 bases and J 0 bases; bases outside gene matches: 10. CDR3 length: 17 residues. CDR1 and CDR2 from the germline V gene are MNHEY and SMNVEV (reference sequence). The CDR3 coding sequence is TGTGCCAGCAGCCTAGAAGCGGGACTAGCGGCCTCCTACGAGCAGTACTTC. Its protein product is CASSLEAGLAASYEQYF.

This sequence joins TRBV29-1 and TRBJ1-2, with 8 bases identical to TRBD1. This CDR3 is 14 amino acids long. Germline-derived CDR1 and CDR2 are SQVTM and ANQGSEA. V was clipped by 2 bases and J by 6 bases; unmatched bases: 8. In nucleotides, the CDR3 is TGCAGCGTTGAATCTTCGGGGACAGGAGATGGCTACACCTTC. Translation gives CSVESSGTGDGYTF.

The chain has TRBV19 and TRBJ2-3; 8 bases align to TRBD1. Germline V gene lookup returns CDR1 LNHDA and CDR2 SQIVND (reference sequence). The length of the CDR3 is 14 residues. The trim removed 3 bases at V and 3 bases at J, leaving 2 bases unmatched. CDR3 region: CASSIRTGTDTQYF. DNA for the CDR3: TGTGCCAGTAGTATTAGGACAGGGACAGATACGCAGTATTTT.

This chain connects TRBV27 to TRBJ1-1; D perhaps matches TRBD1 (5 bases). The germline CDR1 and CDR2 sequences are MNHEY and SMNVEV (reference sequence). The V gene lost 5 bases and the J gene lost 4 bases, with 11 bases spanning the gap. This CDR3 has 13 residues. Here the CDR3 reads CASSEGRGTEAFF. In DNA, the CDR3 is TGTGCCAGCAGTGAGGGGCGGGGCACTGAAGCTTTCTTT.

The J gene is TRBJ2-3, the V gene TRBV2; tentatively, D is TRBD2 (6 bases). Germline loops: CDR1 SNHLY, CDR2 FYNNEI. The CDR3 contains 12 residues. V was cut by 10 bases and J by 2 bases, with 10 bases left in between. The CDR3 region has the DNA TGTGCCACGAGGGGACTCACAGATACGCAGTATTTT. This translates into CATRGLTDTQYF.

The sample holds one count of this clone. The CDR3 spells CAILRDREADTQYF. CDR3 nucleotide sequence: TGTGCCATCCTCCGGGACAGGGAGGCAGATACGCAGTATTTT. V usage is TRBV10-3 and J usage is TRBJ2-3, with 9 nucleotides matching TRBD1. CDR1 is ENHRY, CDR2 SYGVKD, per germline. The CDR3 runs 14 residues. The V and J ends lost 8 bases and 4 bases, in that order; junction bases with no gene match: 7.

This chain joins TRBV5-4 and TRBJ2-5; 7 positions match TRBD1. Germline CDR1 is SGHNT and CDR2 is YYREEE (reference sequence). The CDR3 runs to 17 residues. J gave up 1 base and V 3 bases, and 12 bases lay outside the gene matches. The CDR3 nucleotides are TGTGCCAGCAGCTCCACGGGCGGACAGGTTATCCAAGAGACCCAGTACTTC. Translated, it gives CASSSTGGQVIQETQYF.

The V and J genes are TRBV29-1 and TRBJ2-1, with 7 nucleotides matching TRBD2. CDR1 is SQVTM and CDR2 is ANQGSEA in the germline V gene. CDR3 size: 13 residues. V shed 7 bases, J shed 3 bases, and the junction held 6 bases outside the gene matches. In DNA, the CDR3 is TGCAGCGGGATTAGCGGGTACTACAATGAGCAGTTCTTC. This sequence encodes CSGISGYYNEQFF.

This chain joins TRBV15 and TRBJ1-2; TRBD1 might be the D (5 bases). From germline, CDR1 is LNHNV and CDR2 YYDKDF (reference sequence). The CDR3 totals 14 residues. V was cut by 0 bases and J by 8 bases, with 13 bases left in between. The chain's CDR3 is CATSRDQGISGYTF. DNA for the CDR3: TGTGCCACCAGCAGAGACCAGGGTATTAGCGGCTACACCTTC.

Points on this clone: Other DNA sequences from this sample encode an identical CDR3 as well. The chain recombines TRBV5-1 with TRBJ1-1, with D maybe TRBD1 (6 bases). CDR1 and CDR2 from the germline V gene are SGHRS and YFSETQ. The CDR3 length is 14 residues. The V end lost 0 bases, the J end lost 5 bases, and 11 bases lay between the germline ends. The CDR3 DNA sequence: TGCGCCAGCAGCTTGGATGGGGGCCGGACTGAAGCTTTCTTT. Its translation: CASSLDGGRTEAFF. Combining the CDR3 with reference TRBV5-1 and TRBJ1-1 gives the whole variable domain KAGVTQTPRYLIKTRGQQVTLSCSPISGHRSVSWYQQTPGQGLQFLFEYFSETQRNKGNFPGRFSGRQFSNSRSEMNVSTLELGDSALYLCASSLDGGRTEAFFGQGTRLTVV.

The chain combines TRBV5-1 with TRBJ1-1, with 7 bases that match TRBD1. The CDR3 has 14 residues. V trimming: 4 bases; J trimming: 1 base; junction bases outside the gene matches: 4. Germline CDR1 is SGHRS and CDR2 is YFSETQ. The CDR3 here is CASSLGQKNTEAFF. As DNA, the CDR3 is TGCGCCAGCAGCCTGGGACAGAAGAACACTGAAGCTTTCTTT.

V is TRBV9 and J is TRBJ1-1; 7 nucleotides match TRBD1. The CDR3 is 14 amino acids. The J segment lost 4 bases and the V segment lost 3 bases, leaving 6 bases of the junction unmatched. The germline gives CDR1 SGDLS, CDR2 YYNGEE. CDR3 nucleotide sequence: TGTGCCAGCAGCGGAGACCAGGGGGGCACTGAAGCTTTCTTT. Amino acids: CASSGDQGGTEAFF.

The genes are TRBV7-9 and TRBJ1-2; D might be TRBD1 (6 bases). The CDR3 is 13 amino acids. The germline V gene encodes CDR1 SEHNR and CDR2 FQNEAQ (reference sequence). V lost 1 base and J lost 8, with 11 bases in between. The CDR3 nucleotides read TGTGCCAGCAGCTTAGACAGGGCCGTGGGCTACACCTTC. Translating it yields CASSLDRAVGYTF.

The gene calls are TRBV27 and TRBJ1-5, with D possibly being TRBD1 (5 bases). V gave up 4 bases and J gave up 11 bases, with 15 bases separating them. The germline CDR1 and CDR2 sequences are MNHEY and SMNVEV (reference sequence). The CDR3 sequence is 13 residues long. CDR3 loop: CASSSVSQGAQHF. Here the CDR3 DNA reads TGTGCCAGCAGTTCGGTTTCTCAAGGGGCCCAGCATTTT.

J is TRBJ2-1 and V is TRBV18, with D hard to call. Germline CDR1 and CDR2: KGHSH and LQKENI. This CDR3 has 12 residues. The V and J ends lost 3 bases and 8 bases respectively, with 8 bases between them. CDR3 in DNA: TGTGCCAGCTCACCCGCCCGGGATGAGCAGTTCTTC. Encoded protein: CASSPARDEQFF.

V is TRBV11-2 and J is TRBJ2-7, with D perhaps TRBD1 (5 bases). V was trimmed by 3 bases and J by 6 bases, leaving 18 bases between them. There are 15 residues in the CDR3. Per the germline V gene, CDR1 is SGHAT and CDR2 is FQNNGV. The CDR3 region has the DNA TGTGCCAGCAGCTTGGGGCAAATCAATTTCATCGAGCAGTACTTC. Translated, it gives CASSLGQINFIEQYF.

This clone was observed a few times. CDR3 bases: TGCGCCAGCAGCTTTAACGGGGAGGACTACGAGCAGTACTTC. Amino acids: CASSFNGEDYEQYF. V gene TRBV5-1 combines with J gene TRBJ2-7; tentatively, D is TRBD2 (6 bases). Germline V CDR1 and CDR2: SGHRS, YFSETQ. The V end was cut by 2 bases, the J end by 3 bases, with 12 bases between. This CDR3 region has 14 residues.